This TCR beta chain stems from a study of graft-versus-host responses after intestinal transplantation. Study overall: Recipients received multivisceral, liver-intestinal, or isolated intestinal transplants. Tacrolimus and steroids were given for 2 to 3 years to all recipients after anti-thymocyte globulin induction.

General observations from the study: Individuals carrying graft-donor T cell macrochimerism showed high graft-versus-host to host-versus-graft clonal ratios in allografts.

On this clone itself: Its cognate antigen is unknown.

Here immunoSEQ multiplex PCR was the method, and the copy in TCRdb shows in-frame clones only, minus some. The sample includes about 91,000 clones, around 93% of them seen just once. The material sequenced was unstimulated CD4+ T cells sorted from spleen or lymph node cells, taken before transplant. The TCR comes from a human donor who was the organ donor for an intestinal transplant.

The CDR3 coding sequence is TGCGCCAGCAGCTTGGCCGGGCAGGGGGCTACAGATACGCAGTATTTT. This translates into CASSLAGQGATDTQYF. V gene TRBV5-1 combines with J gene TRBJ2-3, with 8 bases that match TRBD1. V gave up 0 bases and J gave up 3 bases; unmatched junction bases: 6. The CDR3 totals 16 residues. CDR1 is SGHRS and CDR2 is YFSETQ in the germline V gene.